What follows describes a single T cell receptor (beta chain). No antigen is known for it. Other DNA sequences in the same sample also yield this CDR3. This record comes from a study of cytomegalovirus exposure and HLA in healthy donors. About the study: The roughly 120 validation repertoires used the same platform as the 550 to 800 first-cohort repertoires (as reported by a later analysis). Study findings and constraints: There were some public TCRs occurring in many donors, but most TCR sequences were rare. Cytomegalovirus-associated TCR beta chains were listed, numbering roughly 150.

The table came from immunoSEQ multiplex PCR; TCRdb's copy has only in-frame clones and leaves some out. The repertoire holds approximately 110,000 clones, with 94% as singletons. This CDR3 region has 13 residues. Trimming cost V 0 bases and J 4 bases, with 7 bases left between them. CDR1 is GTSNPN, CDR2 SVGIG, per germline (reference sequence). The donors were in the roughly 120-subject validation cohort, distinct from the 666-subject first cohort. Sample: PBMCs. This TCR derives from a woman younger than 30 in good health and CMV-seronegative. J is TRBJ1-5 and V is TRBV30; the D is unclear. The CDR3 coding sequence is TGTGCCTGGAGTGTAGGCGGGAATCAGCCCCAGCATTTT. Translating gives CAWSVGGNQPQHF.